The 4 T cell receptor beta chains listed next were all sequenced from one sample in a study of shared clonotypes between healthy human individuals. The assay was immunoSEQ multiplex PCR, and TCRdb's table has in-frame clones only and misses some. The profile shows some 2,400,000 clones, under 97% of them singletons. The sequencing sample was made of naive CD4+ T cells sorted from blood. The sample's subset: CD45RA+ positively selected. The receptors stem from a man between 18 and 29 years old in good health.

This clone was detected once. The chain links TRBV7-9 to TRBJ1-2, with D possibly being TRBD1 (5 bases). The ends were cut back, 5 bases at V and 8 bases at J, with 18 bases in the middle. The germline V gene has CDR1 SEHNR and CDR2 FQNEAQ (reference sequence). The CDR3 covers 14 residues. The CDR3: CASSQGIGTTGYTF. As DNA, the CDR3 is TGTGCCAGCAGCCAGGGAATAGGGACGACCGGCTACACCTTC.

This chain joins TRBV7-9 and TRBJ2-7; TRBD2 might be the D (6 bases). The ends were cut back, 5 bases at V and 2 bases at J, with 13 bases in the middle. This CDR3 is 14 amino acids long. Germline V CDR1 and CDR2: SEHNR, FQNEAQ (reference sequence). The CDR3 DNA follows: TGTGCCAGCAGCGGGGGACGGGAGACCTACGAGCAGTACTTC. Translated, it gives CASSGGRETYEQYF.

The gene calls are TRBV28 and TRBJ1-2; 7 positions agree with TRBD1. The CDR3 totals 14 residues. Germline CDR1 is MDHEN and CDR2 is SYDVKM. V was pared by 7 bases and J by 5 bases, with 10 bases of the junction left unmatched. CDR3 coding DNA: TGTGCCAGCACAGCGGCCGGGACAGCATATGGCTACACCTTC. It is translated as CASTAAGTAYGYTF.

In its sample, this clone was seen a few times. In nucleotides, the CDR3 is TGTGCCAGCAGTGAAGGTGGGCCCCTCTATGGCTACACCTTC. Residues: CASSEGGPLYGYTF. This chain links TRBV2 with TRBJ1-2; D is unclear. The V end lost 1 base, the J end lost 4 bases, and 10 bases lay between the germline ends. The CDR3 has 14 amino acids. Germline values: CDR1 SNHLY, CDR2 FYNNEI.